This T cell receptor beta chain derives from a study of regulatory T cells in long-lasting Graves disease. V dropped 5 bases and J dropped 9 bases, with 25 bases sitting between them. The CDR3 runs 16 residues. Germline V lookup: CDR1 MNHEY, CDR2 SMNVEV (reference sequence). Investigators prepared the TCR beta libraries by applying iRepertoire HTBI primers and Arm-PCR of CDR3 regions. As originally analysed: From all samples, identification returned over 11 TRBJ and 60 to 80 TRBV segments. TCRdb processed the multiplex PCR reads anew with MiXCR; each CDR3 protein has one entry. These V and J calls are TCRdb output, not the study's own analysis. The sample shows a few hundred thousand distinct CDR3 sequences, 21% of them seen only once. As for time point: persistent/refractory GD, antithyroid drugs over 5 years with positive TRAb. Extracted PBMC RNA gave rise to the TCR library.

The sample consisted of peripheral blood mononuclear cells (PBMCs), taken when the disease was refractory, from a patient treated with antithyroid drugs. The chain uses TRBV27 and TRBJ2-5, with D possibly being TRBD2 (7 bases). This TCR was recovered from a female donor with Graves disease. CDR3 loop: CASSPRSGGGVVSQYF. CDR3 bases: TGTGCCAGCAGTCCCCGCTCGGGGGGCGGGGTGGTGTCCCAGTACTTC.